This record concerns one T cell receptor beta chain sequence. Which antigen it targets is not known. There are no base qualities to consult, and no much larger clone falls within one base. These data come from a study of blood T cell repertoires in COVID-19 (dated by TCRdb to 2018 to 2020). Study-wide context: Collaborator samples came from the United States, Italy and Spain and covered acute and convalescent phases of COVID-19. Samples were obtained from the ongoing ImmuneRACE study (first 160 participants) and from some 1,200 subjects provided by 6 global collaborators. Deeply sampled blood TCRbeta repertoires from subjects exposed to, actively infected with, or recovered from COVID-19 were included in the dataset. Where available, HLA class I and class II types were taken from metadata supplied by the sample provider and were not determined by assay-based typing. The material from the prospective study consisted of cDNA or gDNA derived from T cells, B-cell-depleted T cells, or PBMCs. The sample metadata nearly always contained a de-identified subject ID, COVID-19 status, age in years and sex. The repertoires were made available in a free public database intended to serve as a resource for research on the immune response to SARS-CoV-2.

The immunoSEQ Assay, a bias-controlled multiplex PCR, was used to amplify TCRbeta CDR3 regions from genomic DNA. For the original study's pipeline: Within the assay, amplification of reference gene primers was used to estimate how many nucleated cells each sample contained. Sequence reads were collapsed and filtered to measure the absolute abundance of every unique TCRbeta CDR3 rearrangement. Productive Simpson clonality was computed per sample as the square root of Simpson's diversity index over productive rearrangements. TCRdb provides this immuneACCESS table in a form limited to in-frame rearrangements. Some clones are lacking; in checked studies, under half of them reflect an unresolved V gene, and why the rest are absent is not known. Clone size and V and J calls were adopted from that table, with D and trimming inferred from the DNA. The sample yields some 430,000 clones; roughly 87% were counted once. About 0.6% of the sample belongs to the ten largest clones.

In the prospective study, participants were 18 to 89 years old, resided in 25 or so geographic areas of the United States, and were enrolled through a virtual design. To assign participants to cohorts, the prospective study relied on clinical history that participants themselves reported in a screening survey and a study questionnaire. Recovered participants in ImmuneRACE Cohort 3 were defined as having two consecutive negative NP/OP PCR tests, clearance from a healthcare professional, or resolution of symptoms. Mobile phlebotomists in the prospective study collected whole blood, serum and a nasopharyngeal or oropharyngeal swab from every participant. Prospective study participants could optionally give additional blood draws and questionnaires over an approximately two-month period. Before DNA extraction, prospective study blood samples were shipped either frozen or at room temperature. Trimming at the junction amounts to 9 bases on V and 4 bases on J, and the germline ends lie 21 bases apart. The CDR3 holds 17 amino acids from the cysteine to the phenylalanine. Just the 51-base CDR3 DNA is kept, in frame starting at base 1. The germline V gene yields KGHDR for CDR1 and SFDVKD for CDR2.

The full study reports these points: How much clinical and demographic metadata was included differed by source and by participant, and the metadata was provided uncurated.

Sequencing was done on a sample of PBMCs or T cells enriched from blood (not recorded which). The V and J segments used are TRBV24-1 and TRBJ2-6, and the D gene may be TRBD2, 5 bases matching. The TCR sequence derives from a man younger than 35 who had recovered from COVID-19. The DNA sequence follows: TGTGCCACCCCCGGACTGGCACCAACCGACGGGGCCAACGTCCTGACTTTC. This gives the protein CATPGLAPTDGANVLTF.